The clone carrying this TCR beta chain was counted many times. Its antigen is unidentified. As to time point: technical triplicate 2. This specimen belongs to a study of neurological immune-mediated disorders. General study results and limits: None of the CDR3 amino acid sequences in expanded clones turned up in more than one subject, which points to private repertoires in all groups. The greatest TCR clonal expansion appeared in HTLV-1-associated myelopathy and the smallest, falling below healthy controls, in multiple sclerosis.

Every sequencing run produced over 190 million TCR-beta sequences, and the sequences from any one run covered 15-18 subjects. In TCRdb, the 5' RACE reads were re-called with MiXCR into one record per CDR3 protein. The data hold more than 30,000 distinct CDR3 sequences, with about 14% observed a single time. The sequencing input was CD4+ T cells from blood. The TCR sequence derives from a female donor with HTLV-1-associated myelopathy (HAM/TSP).

The DNA for the CDR3 is TGCAGTGCTAGAGAGAGACTAGCGGGGAGGCGTGAGCAGTTCTTC. As protein: CSARERLAGRREQFF. The V call is TRBV20-1, the J call TRBJ2-1, with 11 positions matching TRBD2. The CDR3 runs to 15 residues. The V gene end was trimmed by 0 bases and the J gene end by 9 bases; junction bases not matched to a gene: 7. Germline V CDR1 and CDR2: DFQATT, SNEGSKA (reference sequence).